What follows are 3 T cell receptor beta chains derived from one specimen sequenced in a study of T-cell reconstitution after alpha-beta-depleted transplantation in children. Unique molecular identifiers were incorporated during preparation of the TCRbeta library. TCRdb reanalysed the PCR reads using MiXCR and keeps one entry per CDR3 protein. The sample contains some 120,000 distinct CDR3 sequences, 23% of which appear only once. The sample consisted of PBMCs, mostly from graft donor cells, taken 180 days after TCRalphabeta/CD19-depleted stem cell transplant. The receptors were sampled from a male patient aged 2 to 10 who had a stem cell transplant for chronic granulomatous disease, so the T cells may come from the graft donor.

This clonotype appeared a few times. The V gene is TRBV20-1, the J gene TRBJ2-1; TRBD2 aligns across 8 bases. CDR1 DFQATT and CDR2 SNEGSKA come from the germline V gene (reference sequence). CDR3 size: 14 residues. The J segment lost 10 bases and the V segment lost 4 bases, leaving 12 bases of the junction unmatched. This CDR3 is CSATPEAGGREQFF. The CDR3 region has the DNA TGCAGTGCTACCCCTGAGGCGGGAGGAAGGGAGCAGTTCTTC.

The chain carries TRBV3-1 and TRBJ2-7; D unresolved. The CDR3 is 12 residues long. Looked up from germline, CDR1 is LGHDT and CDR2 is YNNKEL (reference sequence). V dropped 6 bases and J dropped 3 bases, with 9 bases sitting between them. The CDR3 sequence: CASRGRSYEQYF. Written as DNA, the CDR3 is TGTGCCAGCAGGGGCAGAAGCTACGAGCAGTACTTC.

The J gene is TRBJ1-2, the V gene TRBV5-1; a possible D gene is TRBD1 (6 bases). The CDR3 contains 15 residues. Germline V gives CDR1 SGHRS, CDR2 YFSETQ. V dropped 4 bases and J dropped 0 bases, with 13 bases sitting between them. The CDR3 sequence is CASSMDRPPNYGYTF. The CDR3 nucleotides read TGCGCCAGCAGCATGGACAGACCCCCTAACTATGGCTACACCTTC.